The sequence of this T cell receptor beta chain was determined in a study of T cells in Graves' hyperthyroidism and ophthalmopathy. The germline gives CDR1 MNHEY, CDR2 SVGEGT. V lost 2 bases to trimming and J lost 3 bases; unmatched junction nucleotides: 8. The CDR3 is made up of 17 amino acids. TCR beta CDR3 regions were amplified from RNA transcripts. RT-PCR in the first round (using the HTBI primer set) targeted the TCR CDR3. TCRdb called the multiplex PCR reads again in MiXCR, with one record for every CDR3 protein. The sample holds 450,000 to 650,000 distinct CDR3 sequences, approximately 15% seen once.

The source of this sequence is a woman between 18 and 30 years old with Graves' ophthalmopathy. The chain recombines TRBV6-2 or TRBV6-3 with TRBJ1-5, with 9 bases matching TRBD1. The material sequenced was blood. The CDR3 loop is CASSYGEQGAYNQPQHF. For the CDR3, the DNA is TGTGCCAGCAGTTACGGTGAACAGGGGGCTTACAATCAGCCCCAGCATTTT.